This section outlines one TCR beta chain sequence together with its context. Antigen unknown. 60 Vbeta and 13 Jbeta primers were used in PCR. Profiling relied on immunoSEQ multiplex PCR, and the TCRdb table lists in-frame clones only, not all of them. The sample lists 95,000 to 150,000 clones; roughly 15% were seen once. This specimen comes from a study of cytomegalovirus exposure and HLA in healthy donors. V was clipped by 0 bases and J by 0 bases, with 12 bases between them. Germline CDR1 LGHNA, CDR2 YNFKEQ. There are 16 residues in the CDR3. Study observations and caveats: Several V segments, TRBV6-2 and TRBV6-3 among them, could not be told apart and were dropped. The likely origin of a cluster of highly shared sequence variants was a sequencing artifact. The listing of 150 to 200 TCR beta chains classed them as cytomegalovirus-associated.

Material for sequencing was PBMCs. This sequence originates from a female donor in good health and CMV-seropositive. The genes are TRBV4-2 and TRBJ2-7; tentatively, D is TRBD1 (6 bases). This CDR3 is CASSQDPQGYSYEQYF. CDR3 nucleotides: TGTGCCAGCAGCCAAGATCCGCAGGGGTACTCCTACGAGCAGTACTTC.